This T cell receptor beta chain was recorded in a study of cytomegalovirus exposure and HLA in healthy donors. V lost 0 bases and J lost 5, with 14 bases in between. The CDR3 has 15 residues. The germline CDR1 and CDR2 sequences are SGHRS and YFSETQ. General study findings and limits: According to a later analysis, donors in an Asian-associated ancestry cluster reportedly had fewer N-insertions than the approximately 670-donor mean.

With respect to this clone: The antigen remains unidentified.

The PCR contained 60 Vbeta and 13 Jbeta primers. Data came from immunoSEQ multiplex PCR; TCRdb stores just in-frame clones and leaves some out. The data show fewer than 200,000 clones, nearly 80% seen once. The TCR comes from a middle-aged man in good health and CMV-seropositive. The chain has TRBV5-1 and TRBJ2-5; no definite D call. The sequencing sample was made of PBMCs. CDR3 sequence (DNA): TGCGCCAGCAGCTTGGGCAGTGATTTTTCGGAGACCCAGTACTTC. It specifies CASSLGSDFSETQYF.